The TCR beta chain under discussion was sequenced for a study of PD-L1 blockade in urothelial cancer. Overall study: After treatment start, blood was analyzed at 3 weeks (second dose) and at 6 weeks.

This table comes from immunoSEQ multiplex PCR, and its TCRdb copy is limited to in-frame clones, with some not included. This sample has 29,000 or so clones, with around four fifths found just once. Described time point: peripheral blood 6 weeks after treatment start. Trimming removed 4 bases from V and 3 bases from J, with 3 bases in between. The CDR3 consists of 12 residues. Looked up from germline, CDR1 is MGHRA and CDR2 is YSYEKL. The source is a man in his 70s with urothelial cancer. Sequenced material: PBMCs, taken around atezolizumab (anti-PD-L1) treatment. The V gene is TRBV4-1, the J gene TRBJ2-2, with unresolved D. CDR3 loop: CASSRDTGELFF. As DNA, the CDR3 is TGCGCCAGCAGCCGAGACACCGGGGAGCTGTTTTTT.